Given below is one T cell receptor (beta chain) in context. Its antigen is not known. The sample comes from a study of T cell repertoires in cytomegalovirus infection. Looking at the study overall: CMV infection plus the matching HLA type was flagged by public TCR beta signatures. Study observations and caveats: The ex vivo response was dominated by HLA-C-restricted CMV-specific TCR beta clonotypes. Cumulative public TCR beta family frequency identified CMV carriers with the relevant HLA.

TCRdb processed the reads anew with MiXCR; each CDR3 protein has one entry. The sample lists hundreds of thousands of distinct CDR3 sequences; around 32% were seen once. The sample in question was cultured CD8+ T cells from PBMCs, obtained from culture after CMV antigen stimulation. The receptor was derived from a human donor in good health (CMV status not recorded). Some clones in this sample may be carry-over from other donors' samples.

CDR3 in DNA: TGTGCCAGCAGTTGGCTCTCGACGGAGCGGCCTAATTCACCCCTCCACTTT. Its translation is CASSWLSTERPNSPLHF. This chain links TRBV12-3 or TRBV12-4 with TRBJ1-6; the D is unclear. With 4 bases removed from V and 6 bases from J, the gap between germline ends came to 19 bases. CDR3 length: 17 amino acids.